This record looks at one T cell receptor (beta chain) sequence and its context. V lost 7 bases to trimming and J lost 4 bases; unmatched junction nucleotides: 7. Germline V gene lookup returns CDR1 LGHDT and CDR2 YNNKEL (reference sequence). The CDR3 loop spans 15 amino acids. This sample was taken from a study of blood T cell repertoires in COVID-19. As for the study in general: The United States, Italy and Spain supplied acute and convalescent COVID-19 samples. PBMCs, B-cell-depleted T cells, or T cells were the source of the cDNA or gDNA that made up the material.

Clones were sequenced by immunoSEQ multiplex PCR, and TCRdb holds only the in-frame ones, with some missing. The table includes approximately 88,000 clones, over 70% detected once. The TCR originated in a man aged 45 to 65 who had recovered from COVID-19. Input material: peripheral blood. J is TRBJ2-2 and V is TRBV3-1 (or the pseudogene TRBV3-2); 9 bases fit TRBD2. The CDR3 loop reads CASNPGLAPTGELFF. CDR3 sequence (DNA): TGTGCCAGCAACCCGGGACTAGCACCCACCGGGGAGCTGTTTTTT.